This paragraph reports one T cell receptor (beta chain). Its antigen is still unknown. V was shortened by 2 bases and J by 3 bases, with 11 bases between the two germline ends. CDR3 length equals 15 residues. The germline gives CDR1 MDHEN, CDR2 SYDVKM. Clones were sequenced by immunoSEQ multiplex PCR, and TCRdb holds only the in-frame ones, with some missing. Of 250,000 to 300,000 clones listed, 94% are singletons. The entry originates in a study of T cell responses to AZD1222 COVID-19 vaccine. Study-level points and caveats: The donors showed a predominance of white British ancestry and of females, with possible underestimation of clonal diversity. Close to half of spike-specific TCRs reportedly recognize unmutated variant regions. Once two AZD1222 doses were given, Spike-specific TCR breadth and depth went up. Baseline seropositives among AZD1222 recipients totaled only 6 or 7.

The receptor was isolated from an adult who received the AZD1222 COVID-19 vaccine. Sequencing used peripheral blood, obtained 28 days after the second AZD1222 dose. V and J are TRBV28 and TRBJ1-5; D is uncertain. In nucleotides, the CDR3 is TGTGCCAGCAGTTTACAGCGGGCCCTCAATCAGCCCCAGCATTTT. It codes for CASSLQRALNQPQHF. Using reference TRBV28 and TRBJ1-5 for the parts outside the CDR3, the full variable domain is DVKVTQSSRYLVKRTGEKVFLECVQDMDHENMFWYRQDPGLGLRLIYFSYDVKMKEKGDIPEGYSVSREKKERFSLILESASTNQTSMYLCASSLQRALNQPQHFGDGTRLSIL.